This TCR beta chain was recovered during a study of tumor and adjacent non-tumor tissue in lung cancer (dated by TCRdb to between 2018 and 2020). At the level of the whole study: Of the cohort, eleven to twelve patients had adenocarcinoma, 2 had squamous cell carcinoma and 1 had small cell lung cancer. The roughly 15 enrolled patients, of whom approximately ten were men and 5 were women, were aged roughly 31 to 80 years and were diagnosed with TNM stage I to III disease. A total of approximately 130,000,000 productive TCRbeta reads were generated by sequencing, corresponding to an average of roughly 4.1 million reads per sample. The study compared bulk TCRbeta repertoires from lung tumor tissue and matched distant non-tumor lung tissue of some 15 lung cancer patients. For each patient, one tumor sample and one normal lung sample were taken, giving thirty paired specimens that underwent TCRbeta CDR3 sequencing. Study-wide conclusions, independent of this receptor: Tumor tissue showed significantly higher TCR diversity (inverse Simpson) than normal lung tissue, at 431.37 vs 166.20 (P = 0.0075, Mann-Whitney U test). Younger patients had significantly higher TCR diversity, and higher tumor TCR diversity was associated with shorter overall and disease-free survival. The top 100 clones made up a significantly larger cumulative share of the repertoire in normal lung than in tumor tissue. Neither the sequencing platform nor unique molecular identifiers are mentioned in the methods. Because peripheral blood was not sequenced, the blood TCRbeta repertoires of the lung cancer patients in the study went unexamined. With only about 16 patients in the cohort, the authors noted that larger samples and more detailed clinical data are needed.

The library was made by multiplex PCR. Reads for this sample came from an Illumina HiSeq 2500. TCRbeta libraries were constructed through three rounds of nested PCR with primers (Table S4) according to protocols modified from ARM-PCR. Before sequencing, PCR products of 200-500 bp were cut from the gel and purified using the QIAquick gel extraction kit. The study's own analysis went as follows. Reads were cleaned with Trimmomatic, merged with FLASH into complete CDR3 sequences, and assigned to V(D)J germline segments with MiTCR. VDJtools was used to compute clonal diversity as the inverse Simpson's index. Productive reads were defined as in-frame sequences without a premature stop codon. TCRdb trimmed the raw reads at Q25, called clones with MiXCR and kept productive beta chains. Rows are unified per CDR3 protein, each entry keeping the most common DNA and genes. The V and J calls come from TCRdb's annotation, not from the publication. The sample yields around 60,000 distinct CDR3 sequences; around 61% were counted once. Of the sample, under 35% falls within the top ten clones.

With regard to this clonotype: Its antigen remains unidentified. Germline and junction disagree at one end, which may indicate a read error.

RNA was isolated from bulk unsorted tissue, and RNA quality was assessed with a NanoDrop ND-1000 and an Agilent 2100. For the normal lung samples, distant non-tumor tissue was collected more than 3 cm away from the tumor edge. All donors had newly diagnosed lung cancer, had not received prior chemotherapy, and were admitted for thoracic surgery in China between August and November 2014. Patients with previous radiotherapy or chemotherapy, or with another concurrent cancer, were excluded from the study. Pieces of surgical tissue measuring 1-2 cm3 were kept in RNAlater solution and stored at -80 degrees C until use. From a lookup of the germline V gene, CDR1 and CDR2 are SGHAT and FQNNGV. The CDR3 spans 14 residues, from the cysteine through the phenylalanine. This entry keeps only the CDR3 DNA: 42 bases, framed from base 1.

Recombination linked TRBV11-2 to TRBJ1-5; 5 matching bases give a weak D call of TRBD1. The clonotype comes from a man in his 70s with non-small cell lung cancer. The sequenced material came from distant non-tumor lung tissue. This receptor carries the CDR3 CASSLDAGDQPQHF. The sequenced DNA is TGTGCCAGCAGCTTAGATGCGGGGGACCAGCCCCAACATTTT.